The present entry profiles one T cell receptor (beta chain) with its context. This sample is part of a study of shared clonotypes between healthy human individuals. Healthy HIV-negative adults with no recent acute infections or vaccinations were recruited as donors. Deletions cut 4 bases from V and 2 bases from J, with 14 bases between. The CDR3 runs 15 residues. Germline CDR1 and CDR2: SEHNR and FQNEAQ (reference sequence). The DNA input per sorted-subset replicate PCR was roughly 180 ng, corresponding to 32,000 or so T cell genomes. Assay: immunoSEQ multiplex PCR; the TCRdb copy retains only in-frame clones and omits some. The sample lists nearly 750,000 clones; just under 75% were seen once.

This rearrangement joins TRBV7-9 to TRBJ1-1; D is perhaps TRBD1 (6 bases). Sequenced material: memory CD4+ T cells sorted from blood. Subset given: CD45RA-negative fraction. The TCR sequence derives from a woman in her thirties in good health. CDR3 coding DNA: TGTGCCAGCAGCTCCGGTATGGGGGCAAACACTGAAGCTTTCTTT. The encoded protein is CASSSGMGANTEAFF.